A single sample gave rise to the 21 T cell receptor beta chains below, sequenced in a study of graft-versus-host responses after intestinal transplantation. Their recognized antigens are unknown. Some clones are missing from TCRdb's copy, which holds only in-frame ones; the method was immunoSEQ multiplex PCR. The table has 85,000 to 100,000 clones, roughly 90% seen once. The sequencing here drew on unstimulated CD4+ T cells sorted from spleen or lymph node cells, taken before intestinal transplant. These receptor sequences come from a human donor who received an intestinal transplant.

The J gene is TRBJ2-1, the V gene TRBV28; 7 positions agree with TRBD2. Trimming at V came to 6 bases and at J to 7 bases, leaving 18 bases not matched to a gene. The length of the CDR3 is 17 residues. CDR1 and CDR2 from the germline V gene are MDHEN and SYDVKM. The CDR3 sequence: CASSRTSGGDFGNEQFF. CDR3 nucleotides: TGTGCCAGCAGCCGAACTTCGGGGGGAGATTTCGGGAATGAGCAGTTCTTC.

This chain joins TRBV5-1 and TRBJ2-3, with 12 bases that match TRBD2. The CDR3 length is 17 residues. Germline CDR1 SGHRS, CDR2 YFSETQ. The junction had 13 bases not matched to a gene; V was cut back by 4 bases and J by 7 bases. The CDR3, as DNA: TGCGCCAGCAGCCCTAAGCTGACTAGCGGGAGCAGGAATACGCAGTATTTT. As protein: CASSPKLTSGSRNTQYF.

In its sample, this clone was seen once. The CDR3 is CASSLGGRQGGFSYEQYF. Here the CDR3 DNA reads TGTGCCAGCAGCTTAGGGGGGAGACAGGGCGGATTCTCCTACGAGCAGTACTTC. The chain combines TRBV7-9 with TRBJ2-5, with 7 bases lining up with TRBD1. The DNA end is a closer match to TRBJ2-7, so the J assignment may be wrong. CDR1 is SEHNR, CDR2 FQNEAQ, per germline (reference sequence). This CDR3 has 18 residues.

The chain couples TRBV5-1 to TRBJ2-1, with D maybe TRBD2 (5 bases). V was pared by 4 bases and J by 9 bases, with 17 bases between. The CDR3 spans 14 residues. Per germline, CDR1 SGHRS and CDR2 YFSETQ. The CDR3 DNA reads TGCGCCAGCAGCGTCCGGGGAAGCGATTTTGAGCAGTTCTTC. Translating gives CASSVRGSDFEQFF.

This CDR3 reads CASSFPIPGLRSNTGELFF. The CDR3 region has the DNA TGTGCCAGCAGCTTCCCTATCCCAGGGCTAAGATCGAACACCGGGGAGCTGTTTTTT. The gene calls are TRBV5-4 and TRBJ2-2; TRBD1 is a possible D gene (5 bases). Trimming left V 2 bases short and J 0 bases short, with 20 bases between. Germline CDR1 reads SGHNT; CDR2 reads YYREEE (reference sequence). The CDR3 extends over 19 amino acids. Complete variable domain (other parts from reference TRBV5-4 and TRBJ2-2): ETGVTQSPTHLIKTRGQQVTLRCSSQSGHNTVSWYQQALGQGPQFIFQYYREEENGRGNFPPRFSGLQFPNYSSELNVNALELDDSALYLCASSFPIPGLRSNTGELFFGEGSRLTVL.

The rearrangement joins TRBV5-1 to TRBJ2-7, with 9 bases fitting TRBD1. Germline lookup yields CDR1 SGHRS and CDR2 YFSETQ. This CDR3 region has 15 residues. V gave up 3 bases and J gave up 3 bases; unmatched junction bases: 7. CDR3 in DNA: TGCGCCAGCAGCTCCGGGACAGGGTTCAGCTACGAGCAGTACTTC. Translation gives CASSSGTGFSYEQYF.

The chain links TRBV29-1 to TRBJ1-1; D might be TRBD1 (5 bases). The CDR3 is 13 residues long. In germline, CDR1 is SQVTM, CDR2 ANQGSEA. With 3 bases removed from V and 4 bases from J, the gap between germline ends came to 12 bases. The CDR3: CSVEFQGFTEAFF. The DNA for the CDR3 is TGCAGCGTTGAGTTTCAGGGATTCACTGAAGCTTTCTTT.

The chain recombines TRBV21-1 with TRBJ1-5; TRBD1, the D gene given by the table, was not confirmed from the DNA. TRBV21-1 is a pseudogene segment. This CDR3 comprises 14 residues. The DNA for the CDR3 is TGTGCCAGCAGCAATGGGCCAGAGAATCAGCCCCAGCATTTT. Translated, it gives CASSNGPENQPQHF.

This chain connects TRBV10-3 to TRBJ1-5; perhaps TRBD1 as D (6 bases). Germline V CDR1 and CDR2: ENHRY, SYGVKD. Trimming removed 6 bases from V and 0 bases from J, with 9 bases in between. This CDR3 region has 14 residues. CDR3 protein: CAISPDSSNQPQHF. The DNA for the CDR3 is TGTGCCATCAGCCCGGACAGTAGCAATCAGCCCCAGCATTTT.

For the CDR3, the DNA is TGCAGCGTTGACGACAGGGGAGACGAGCAGTACTTC. Encoded protein: CSVDDRGDEQYF. The rearrangement uses TRBV29-1 and TRBJ2-7; 8 positions agree with TRBD1. The length of the CDR3 is 12 residues. V lost 3 bases and J lost 5; bases outside the gene matches: 3. Per germline, CDR1 SQVTM and CDR2 ANQGSEA.

This sequence joins TRBV2 and TRBJ2-3; D gene uncertain. This CDR3 has 15 amino acids. Germline V lookup: CDR1 SNHLY, CDR2 FYNNEI. Between the trimmed V and J ends, which lost 5 bases and 1 base, there was a span of 13 bases. CDR3 sequence reads: CASSPSRSRTDTQYF. The CDR3 DNA reads TGTGCCAGCAGTCCCAGCCGGAGTCGCACAGATACGCAGTATTTT.

The chain is built from TRBV15 and TRBJ2-4, with TRBD2 as a possible D gene (5 bases). The V gene lost 1 base and the J gene lost 1 base, with 5 bases spanning the gap. The CDR3 is 14 residues long. The germline V gene has CDR1 LNHNV and CDR2 YYDKDF (reference sequence). CDR3 region: CATSRAGAKNIQYF. The DNA for the CDR3 is TGTGCCACCAGCAGAGCGGGGGCCAAAAACATTCAGTACTTC.

V usage is TRBV28 and J usage is TRBJ2-1, with 7 positions matching TRBD1. This CDR3 is built from 15 residues. The trim removed 5 bases at V and 6 bases at J, leaving 10 bases unmatched. The germline CDR1 and CDR2 sequences are MDHEN and SYDVKM. The CDR3 protein is CASSPRDRDFNEQFF. CDR3 coding DNA: TGTGCCAGCAGTCCCCGGGACAGAGACTTCAATGAGCAGTTCTTC.

The chain recombines TRBV11-2 with TRBJ1-1; possible D gene TRBD1, 6 bases. The CDR3 extends over 15 amino acids. Trimming took off 5 bases at V and 5 bases at J, with 18 bases between the two ends. Per the germline V gene, CDR1 is SGHAT and CDR2 is FQNNGV. CDR3 loop: CASSVTGNARTEAFF. DNA for the CDR3: TGTGCCAGCAGCGTTACAGGGAACGCGAGAACTGAAGCTTTCTTT.

The CDR3 protein is CASSIVRGDSYNEQFF. For the CDR3, the DNA is TGTGCCAGTAGTATAGTTCGGGGGGACTCCTACAATGAGCAGTTCTTC. This chain joins TRBV19 and TRBJ2-1; 7 nucleotides agree with TRBD2. The CDR3 consists of 16 residues. V lost 1 base and J lost 0; bases outside the gene matches: 3. Per germline, CDR1 LNHDA and CDR2 SQIVND (reference sequence).

Remarks on this clone: Additional DNA sequences in this sample encode the identical CDR3. The V gene is TRBV28, the J gene TRBJ2-5; 9 nucleotides agree with TRBD1. V lost 9 bases, J lost 5 bases, and 10 bases stayed unmatched. Germline loops: CDR1 MDHEN, CDR2 SYDVKM. This CDR3 comprises 14 residues. CDR3 sequence reads: CASFDRGYSETQYF. The CDR3 nucleotides read TGTGCCAGTTTCGACAGGGGGTATTCGGAGACCCAGTACTTC.

This clone was counted a single time. The rearrangement uses TRBV9 and TRBJ2-1; TRBD2 matches at 10 bases. The CDR3 runs to 16 residues. The V segment lost 0 bases and the J segment 8 bases; nucleotides outside the gene matches: 8. Looked up from germline, CDR1 is SGDLS and CDR2 is YYNGEE. The CDR3 region has the DNA TGTGCCAGCAGCGTAGGGGGGAGCGGGGGGGTGTATGAGCAGTTCTTC. This gives the protein CASSVGGSGGVYEQFF.

The chain has TRBV6-5 and TRBJ1-2; tentatively, D is TRBD1 (6 bases). In germline, CDR1 is MNHEY, CDR2 SVGAGI. Trimming cost V 5 bases and J 6 bases, with 10 bases left between them. CDR3 length: 12 residues. The CDR3 spells CASSGGVNGYTF. The CDR3 DNA follows: TGTGCCAGCAGTGGGGGCGTGAATGGCTACACCTTC.

This chain uses TRBV7-3 with TRBJ2-2; tentative D call: TRBD1 (5 bases). Germline V lookup: CDR1 SGHTA, CDR2 FQGTGA. The CDR3 is 15 amino acids. The germline V and J ends were trimmed by 1 base and 6 bases, with 12 bases remaining between them. The CDR3 is CASSLRQGISGELFF. In nucleotides, the CDR3 is TGTGCCAGCAGCTTAAGGCAGGGAATCTCCGGGGAGCTGTTTTTT. The full variable domain, its missing parts supplied by reference TRBV7-3 and TRBJ2-2, is GAGVSQTPSNKVTEKGKYVELRCDPISGHTALYWYRQSLGQGPEFLIYFQGTGAADDSGLPNDRFFAVRPEGSVSTLKIQRTERGDSAVYLCASSLRQGISGELFFGEGSRLTVL.

The chain carries TRBV4-2 and TRBJ2-1; maybe TRBD2 (5 bases). The CDR3 has 13 amino acids. V dropped 0 bases and J dropped 9 bases, with 9 bases sitting between them. From germline, CDR1 is LGHNA and CDR2 YNFKEQ. CDR3 region: CASSQDWGAEQFF. CDR3 in DNA: TGTGCCAGCAGCCAAGATTGGGGAGCTGAGCAGTTCTTC.

The gene calls are TRBV27 and TRBJ1-4; 9 nucleotides agree with TRBD1. Germline assignment: CDR1 MNHEY and CDR2 SMNVEV (reference sequence). The CDR3 is 14 residues long. The junction had 0 bases not matched to a gene; V was cut back by 4 bases and J by 3 bases. The CDR3 nucleotides are TGTGCCAGCAGTTACAGGGGGCCTAATGAAAAACTGTTTTTT. Protein: CASSYRGPNEKLFF. Full variable domain (rest looked up from reference TRBV27 and TRBJ1-4): EAQVTQNPRYLITVTGKKLTVTCSQNMNHEYMSWYRQDPGLGLRQIYYSMNVEVTDKGDVPEGYKVSRKEKRNFPLILESPSPNQTSLYFCASSYRGPNEKLFFGSGTQLSVL.